This T cell receptor delta chain was profiled in a study of Vδ1+ human thymocytes. General observations from the study: Thymic TRG and TRD repertoires appeared highly polyclonal, with Gaussian CDR3 length distributions.

This clone was observed a few times. What it binds is unknown. Extracted RNA was reverse transcribed into cDNA. Pooled V-gene forward primers with one constant-region reverse primer generated the CDR3 amplicons by multiplex PCR. TCRdb redid clone calling on the multiplex PCR reads using CATT. Of about 25,000 delta-chain clones listed, more than 6.5% are singletons. This CDR3 comprises 23 residues. From germline, CDR1 is TSWWSYY and CDR2 QGS. Trimming at V came to 0 bases and at J to 4 bases, leaving 25 bases not matched to a gene. Material for sequencing was Vdelta1+ gamma-delta thymocytes from the thymus. Subset meaning: FACS-sorted CD3+ TCRalphabeta- TCRVdelta1+ TCRVdelta2- thymocytes. The V and J genes are TRDV1 and TRDJ2; 8 positions match TRDD3. This TCR came from a girl under three years old who had congenital heart surgery. The CDR3 sequence is CALGELGSPKTGGPLHQTAQLFF. In DNA form, the CDR3 reads TGTGCTCTTGGGGAACTAGGTAGTCCCAAAACTGGGGGTCCGCTCCACCAGACAGCACAACTCTTCTTT.